The 12 T cell receptor beta chains reported below all come from one sample, sequenced in a study of blood T cell repertoires in COVID-19 (dated by TCRdb to the early 2020s). The protocol used for the library was the immunoSEQ multiplex PCR assay. The source is immuneACCESS, and TCRdb retained only in-frame sequences with V and J called. Part of the clones is not carried over; for the studies checked, unresolved V genes explain less than half of this, and the remainder is unexplained. The sample records about 260,000 clones, less than 90% of which are singletons. The ten biggest clones cover 3.5% to 5% of the sample. The specimen sequenced was peripheral blood. The receptors were gathered from a man in his 60s with acute or convalescent COVID-19.

This clone has only a few counts. The chain has TRBV12-5 and TRBJ1-3; D perhaps matches TRBD1 (5 bases). Trimming took 1 base from V and 2 from J, leaving 18 bases between them. CDR1 is LGHNT and CDR2 is FRNRAP in the germline V gene. CDR3 length equals 18 residues. DNA for the CDR3: TGTGCTAGTGGTTTGGGAATCCGGGAGGCAGGGCCTGGAAACACCATATATTTT. This gives the protein CASGLGIREAGPGNTIYF.

This chain uses TRBV11-1 with TRBJ2-1; possibly TRBD1 for D (5 bases). This CDR3 contains 13 residues. V was trimmed by 6 bases and J by 3 bases, leaving 9 bases between them. Germline CDR1 is SGHAT and CDR2 is FQDESV (reference sequence). This CDR3 is CASRGTGYNEQFF. The CDR3 DNA is TGTGCCAGCAGGGGAACAGGCTACAATGAGCAGTTCTTC.

This clone was detected only a few times. The CDR3 DNA is TGCGCCAGCAGCGCTGGGACAGCCGGGCGCAATGAAAAACTGTTTTTT. It encodes CASSAGTAGRNEKLFF. This sequence joins TRBV5-1 and TRBJ1-4; 7 bases agree with TRBD1. Trimming at V came to 4 bases and at J to 5 bases, leaving 11 bases not matched to a gene. Per the germline V gene, CDR1 is SGHRS and CDR2 is YFSETQ. The CDR3 is 16 amino acids.

As to this clone: The same CDR3 is also encoded by other DNA sequences in this sample. The rearrangement uses TRBV11-2 and TRBJ2-3; D is uncertain. Germline V lookup: CDR1 SGHAT, CDR2 FQNNGV. The CDR3 is 13 amino acids. Trimming removed 5 bases at V and 0 bases at J, with 6 bases between. For the CDR3, the DNA is TGTGCCAGCAGCCGAGGAAGCACAGATACGCAGTATTTT. This gives the protein CASSRGSTDTQYF.

This clone was counted between two and nine times. The V and J genes are TRBV15 and TRBJ2-5, with D possibly TRBD1 on 5 matching bases. V was shortened by 6 bases and J by 1 base, with 9 bases between the two germline ends. From germline, CDR1 is LNHNV and CDR2 YYDKDF (reference sequence). The CDR3 is 13 residues long. The CDR3 DNA follows: TGTGCCACCAGTGACAGACGCCAAGAGACCCAGTACTTC. Protein sequence: CATSDRRQETQYF.

This chain connects TRBV5-4 to TRBJ1-2; D ambiguous. This CDR3 region has 15 residues. Per the germline V gene, CDR1 is SGHNT and CDR2 is YYREEE (reference sequence). V lost 0 bases, J lost 4 bases, and 13 bases lay in between. The CDR3 here is CASSLASAVPYGYTF. CDR3 nucleotide sequence: TGTGCCAGCAGCTTGGCCTCAGCGGTCCCCTATGGCTACACCTTC.

This clone showed up just a few times. The CDR3 is CATRGPTDTQYF. DNA of the CDR3: TGTGCCACCAGGGGCCCCACAGATACGCAGTATTTT. V is TRBV24-1 and J is TRBJ2-3; D uncertain. The CDR3 covers 12 residues. V was shortened by 7 bases and J by 2 bases, with 6 bases between the two germline ends. Germline V gene sequence: CDR1 KGHDR, CDR2 SFDVKD.

The genes are TRBV5-6 and TRBJ2-7; no definite D call. The CDR3 length is 12 residues. Trimming shortened V by 4 bases and J by 3 bases, and 8 bases separated the two germline ends. Per the germline V gene, CDR1 is SGHDT and CDR2 is YYEEEE. CDR3 DNA sequence: TGTGCCAGCAGCGCGTCTAGCTACGAGCAGTACTTC. This sequence encodes CASSASSYEQYF.

The V and J genes are TRBV28 and TRBJ1-5; possible D gene TRBD1, 5 bases. The germline V gene has CDR1 MDHEN and CDR2 SYDVKM. The length of the CDR3 is 13 residues. With 5 bases removed from V and 7 bases from J, the gap between germline ends came to 12 bases. As DNA, the CDR3 is TGTGCCAGCAGTCAGGGAGGCCAGCAGCCCCAGCATTTT. Translating gives CASSQGGQQPQHF.

This sequence joins TRBV18 and TRBJ2-1; D is perhaps TRBD1 (6 bases). Germline V CDR1 and CDR2: KGHSH, LQKENI. CDR3 length: 14 residues. Trimming took 3 bases from V and 4 from J, leaving 10 bases between them. CDR3: CASSPQGSYNEQFF. The CDR3 DNA reads TGTGCCAGCTCACCTCAGGGGAGTTACAATGAGCAGTTCTTC.

This chain joins TRBV4-2 and TRBJ1-5; weak D call: TRBD1 (5 bases). Germline V gives CDR1 LGHNA, CDR2 YNFKEQ. CDR3 length equals 16 residues. V lost 0 bases and J lost 3, with 12 bases in between. The DNA for the CDR3 is TGTGCCAGCAGCCAAGAAATGGGGCAGATCAATCAGCCCCAGCATTTT. Its translation: CASSQEMGQINQPQHF.

V gene TRBV7-2 combines with J gene TRBJ1-5, with 12 positions matching TRBD1. The CDR3 runs to 16 residues. Trimming at V came to 5 bases and at J to 7 bases, leaving 9 bases not matched to a gene. Looked up from germline, CDR1 is SGHTA and CDR2 is FQGNSA. The DNA of the CDR3 is TGTGCCAGCAGCACGATGGGACAGGGGGCGAGGCAGCCCCAGCATTTT. Residues: CASSTMGQGARQPQHF. Full variable domain (remainder filled in from reference TRBV7-2 and TRBJ1-5): GAGVSQSPSNKVTEKGKDVELRCDPISGHTALYWYRQSLGQGLEFLIYFQGNSAPDKSGLPSDRFSAERTGGSVSTLTIQRTQQEDSAVYLCASSTMGQGARQPQHFGDGTRLSIL.